These 3 T cell receptor beta chains originate from one sample sequenced in a study of blood T cell repertoires in COVID-19. Libraries were prepared by immunoSEQ multiplex PCR; TCRdb keeps only in-frame clonotypes and omits some of them. The sample consists of roughly 80,000 clones, just over 85% of them appearing once. Sequencing was done on a sample of peripheral blood. These receptors all come from a woman of 80 years or more with acute or convalescent COVID-19.

V is TRBV19 and J is TRBJ2-7; 7 bases are shared with TRBD1. This CDR3 has 13 residues. The ends lost 5 bases at V and 2 bases at J; junction bases unmatched: 3. Germline V gives CDR1 LNHDA, CDR2 SQIVND (reference sequence). The CDR3 protein is CASSGTATYEQYF. The CDR3 DNA reads as TGTGCCAGTAGTGGGACAGCTACCTACGAGCAGTACTTC.

The genes are TRBV5-8 and TRBJ1-2, with D hard to call. From germline, CDR1 is SGHTS and CDR2 YDEGEE. The CDR3 spans 16 residues. Trimming removed 4 bases at V and 0 bases at J, with 16 bases between. CDR3 sequence: CASSRFPWQSNYGYTF. The CDR3 DNA sequence: TGTGCCAGCAGCCGTTTCCCGTGGCAATCTAACTATGGCTACACCTTC.

J is TRBJ1-3 and V is TRBV10-3; D is perhaps TRBD1 (5 bases). This CDR3 has 13 residues. The germline V and J ends were trimmed by 9 bases and 0 bases, with 9 bases remaining between them. Germline lookup yields CDR1 ENHRY and CDR2 SYGVKD. The CDR3, as DNA: TGTGCCATGGGGCGCGGCTCTGGAAACACCATATATTTT. It specifies CAMGRGSGNTIYF.